This T cell receptor (beta chain) appears in the sequencing data of a study of CD8+ T cells in alopecia areata. Across the study: Tofacitinib treatment spanned 6 to 18 months, with 6 months off drug afterward.

The CDR3 is 19 amino acids. The J segment lost 8 bases and the V segment lost 1 base, leaving 21 bases of the junction unmatched. From germline, CDR1 is GTSNPN and CDR2 SVGIG (reference sequence). Patients with alopecia areata provided lesional scalp punch biopsies as well as peripheral blood. Reverse transcribed after extraction, RNA yielded cDNA as the sequencing template. Clones were sequenced by immunoSEQ multiplex PCR, and TCRdb holds only the in-frame ones, with some missing. The table includes 170,000 or so clones, 59% detected once. This chain links TRBV30 with TRBJ1-3, with TRBD1 matching over 9 bases. This clonotype was sampled from a human donor with alopecia areata. Material: CD4+ T cells sorted from blood, obtained at week 0. CDR3 in DNA: TGTGCCTGGAGTGCCAAGGCGGGACAGGGAGGATGGGAAAGAGACACCATATATTTT. The encoded protein is CAWSAKAGQGGWERDTIYF.